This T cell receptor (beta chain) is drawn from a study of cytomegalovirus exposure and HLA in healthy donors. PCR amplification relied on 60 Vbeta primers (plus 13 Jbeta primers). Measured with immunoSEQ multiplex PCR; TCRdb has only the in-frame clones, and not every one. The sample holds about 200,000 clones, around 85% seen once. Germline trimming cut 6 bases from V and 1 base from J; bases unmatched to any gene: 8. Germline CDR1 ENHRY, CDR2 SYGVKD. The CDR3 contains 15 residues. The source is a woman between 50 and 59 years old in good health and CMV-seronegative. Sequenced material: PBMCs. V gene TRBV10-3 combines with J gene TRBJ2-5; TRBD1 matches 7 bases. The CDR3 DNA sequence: TGTGCCATCAGCCTAGGACAGGCAGTCCAAGAGACCCAGTACTTC. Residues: CAISLGQAVQETQYF.